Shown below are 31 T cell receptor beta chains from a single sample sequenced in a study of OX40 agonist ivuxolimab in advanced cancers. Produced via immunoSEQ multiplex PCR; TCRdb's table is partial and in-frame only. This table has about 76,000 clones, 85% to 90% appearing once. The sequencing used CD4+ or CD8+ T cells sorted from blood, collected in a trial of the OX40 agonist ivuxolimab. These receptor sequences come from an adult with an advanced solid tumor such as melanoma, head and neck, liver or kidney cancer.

The CDR3 sequence is CAWNPGPYNSPLHF. The CDR3 nucleotides are TGTGCCTGGAACCCCGGACCCTATAATTCACCCCTCCACTTT. The rearrangement links TRBV30 to TRBJ1-6, with D unclear. Trimming shortened V by 4 bases and J by 2 bases, and 9 bases separated the two germline ends. There are 14 residues in the CDR3. The germline V gene encodes CDR1 GTSNPN and CDR2 SVGIG (reference sequence). Full variable domain (missing parts from reference TRBV30 and TRBJ1-6): SQTIHQWPATLVQPVGSPLSLECTVEGTSNPNLYWYRQAAGRGLQLLFYSVGIGQISSEVPQNLSASRPQDRQFILSSKKLLLSDSGFYLCAWNPGPYNSPLHFGNGTRLTVT.

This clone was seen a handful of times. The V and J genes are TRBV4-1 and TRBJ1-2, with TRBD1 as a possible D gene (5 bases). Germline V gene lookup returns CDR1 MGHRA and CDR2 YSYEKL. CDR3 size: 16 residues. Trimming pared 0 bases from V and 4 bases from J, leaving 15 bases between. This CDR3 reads CASSQEASRGGYGYTF. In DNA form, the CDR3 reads TGCGCCAGCAGCCAAGAAGCCTCAAGGGGCGGCTATGGCTACACCTTC.

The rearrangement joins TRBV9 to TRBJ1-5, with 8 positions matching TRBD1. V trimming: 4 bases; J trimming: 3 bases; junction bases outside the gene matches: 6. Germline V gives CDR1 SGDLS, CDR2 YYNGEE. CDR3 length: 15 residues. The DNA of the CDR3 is TGTGCCAGCAGCAAAGACAGGGGCGTCAATCAGCCCCAGCATTTT. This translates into CASSKDRGVNQPQHF.

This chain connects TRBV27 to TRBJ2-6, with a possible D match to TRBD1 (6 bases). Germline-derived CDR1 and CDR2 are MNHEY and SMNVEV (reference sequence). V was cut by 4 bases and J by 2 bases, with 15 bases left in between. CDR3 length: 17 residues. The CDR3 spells CASSSPTGKAGANVLTF. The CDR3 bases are TGTGCCAGCAGTTCTCCTACAGGGAAAGCTGGGGCCAACGTCCTGACTTTC.

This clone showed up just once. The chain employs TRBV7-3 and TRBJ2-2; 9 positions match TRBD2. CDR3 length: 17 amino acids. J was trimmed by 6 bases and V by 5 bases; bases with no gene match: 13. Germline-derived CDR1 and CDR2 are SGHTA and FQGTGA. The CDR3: CASSPLVDSGSSGELFF. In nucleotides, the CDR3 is TGTGCCAGCAGCCCGCTGGTTGATAGCGGGAGTTCCGGGGAGCTGTTTTTT.

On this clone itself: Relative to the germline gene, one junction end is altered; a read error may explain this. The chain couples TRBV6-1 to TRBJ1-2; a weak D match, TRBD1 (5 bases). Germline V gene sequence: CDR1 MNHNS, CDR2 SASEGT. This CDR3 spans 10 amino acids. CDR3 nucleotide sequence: TGTGCCAGCAGTGATCCCGGGGACGCCTTC. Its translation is CASSDPGDAF.

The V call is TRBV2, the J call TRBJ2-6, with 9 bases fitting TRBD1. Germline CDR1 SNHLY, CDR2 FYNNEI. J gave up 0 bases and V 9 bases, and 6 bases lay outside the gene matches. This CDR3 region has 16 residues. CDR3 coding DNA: TGTGCCAGGGGACAGGGCCCTAACTCTGGGGCCAACGTCCTGACTTTC. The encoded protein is CARGQGPNSGANVLTF.

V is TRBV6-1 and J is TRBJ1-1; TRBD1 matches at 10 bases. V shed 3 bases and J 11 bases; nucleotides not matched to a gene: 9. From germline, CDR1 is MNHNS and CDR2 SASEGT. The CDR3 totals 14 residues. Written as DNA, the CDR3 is TGTGCCAGCAGTGAGGGGGGGGGACAGGGGAAGGCTTTCTTT. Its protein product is CASSEGGGQGKAFF.

The CDR3 region is CASSQRELLDTQYF. The CDR3, as DNA: TGTGCCAGCAGCCAGCGGGAGCTTTTGGATACGCAGTATTTT. V and J are TRBV4-2 and TRBJ2-3; 7 bases align to TRBD2. J was trimmed by 6 bases and V by 3 bases; bases with no gene match: 6. CDR3 length equals 14 residues. CDR1 is LGHNA and CDR2 is YNFKEQ in the germline V gene.

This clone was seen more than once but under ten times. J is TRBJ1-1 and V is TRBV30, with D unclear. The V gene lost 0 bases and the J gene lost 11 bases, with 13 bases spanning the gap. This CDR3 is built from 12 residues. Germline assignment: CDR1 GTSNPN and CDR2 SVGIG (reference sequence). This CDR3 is CAWSVYADSAFF. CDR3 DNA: TGTGCCTGGAGTGTCTATGCGGACTCGGCTTTCTTT.

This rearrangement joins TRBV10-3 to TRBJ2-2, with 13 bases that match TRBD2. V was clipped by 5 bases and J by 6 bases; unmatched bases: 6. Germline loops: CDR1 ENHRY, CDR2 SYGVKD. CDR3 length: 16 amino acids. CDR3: CAISPLGLAGAGELFF. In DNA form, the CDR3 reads TGTGCCATCAGTCCCCTCGGACTAGCGGGAGCCGGGGAGCTGTTTTTT.

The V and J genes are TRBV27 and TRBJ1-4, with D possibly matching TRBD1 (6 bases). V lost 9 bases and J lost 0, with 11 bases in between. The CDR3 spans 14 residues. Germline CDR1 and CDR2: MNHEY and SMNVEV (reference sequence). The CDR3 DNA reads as TGTGCCAGTTCGGAGGGGGCAACTAATGAAAAACTGTTTTTT. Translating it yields CASSEGATNEKLFF.

Here the CDR3 reads CASSFPLVGVTDTQYF. CDR3 bases: TGTGCCAGCAGTTTCCCGTTGGTAGGGGTCACAGATACGCAGTATTTT. The rearrangement joins TRBV28 to TRBJ2-3; D might be TRBD1 (5 bases). CDR1 MDHEN and CDR2 SYDVKM come from the germline V gene. The V end was cut by 3 bases, the J end by 2 bases, with 15 bases between. The CDR3 covers 16 residues.

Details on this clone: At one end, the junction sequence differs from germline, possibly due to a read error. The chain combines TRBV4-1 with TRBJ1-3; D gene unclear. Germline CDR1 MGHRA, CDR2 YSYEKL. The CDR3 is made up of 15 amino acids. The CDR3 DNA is TGTGCCAGCAGCCAAGATCAGAAATCTGGAAACACCATATATTTT. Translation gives CASSQDQKSGNTIYF.

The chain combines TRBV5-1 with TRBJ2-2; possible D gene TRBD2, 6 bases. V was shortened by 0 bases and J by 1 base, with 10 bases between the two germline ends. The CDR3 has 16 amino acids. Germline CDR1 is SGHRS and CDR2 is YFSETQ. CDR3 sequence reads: CASSLVSGLNTGELFF. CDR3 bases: TGCGCCAGCAGCTTGGTTAGCGGATTGAACACCGGGGAGCTGTTTTTT.

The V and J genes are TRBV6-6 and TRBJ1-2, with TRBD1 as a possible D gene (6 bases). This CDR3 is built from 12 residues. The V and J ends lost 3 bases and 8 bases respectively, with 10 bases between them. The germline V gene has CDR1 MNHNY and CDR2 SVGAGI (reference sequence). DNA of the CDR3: TGTGCCAGCAGTTATACAGGGAACGGCTACACCTTC. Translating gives CASSYTGNGYTF.

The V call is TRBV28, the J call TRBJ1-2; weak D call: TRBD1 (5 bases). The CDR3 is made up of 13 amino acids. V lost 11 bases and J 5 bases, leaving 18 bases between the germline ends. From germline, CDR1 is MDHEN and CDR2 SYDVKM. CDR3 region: CAALSLGEYGYTF. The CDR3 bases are TGTGCCGCCCTATCTTTGGGGGAGTATGGCTACACCTTC.

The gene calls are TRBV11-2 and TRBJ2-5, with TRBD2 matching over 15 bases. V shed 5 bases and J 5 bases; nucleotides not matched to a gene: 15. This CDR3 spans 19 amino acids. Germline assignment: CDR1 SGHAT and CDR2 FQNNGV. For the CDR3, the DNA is TGTGCCAGCAGCCCCGGACTAGCGGGAGGGTCGGCTCCTGGGGAGACCCAGTACTTC. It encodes CASSPGLAGGSAPGETQYF. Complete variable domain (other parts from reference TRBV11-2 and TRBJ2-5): EAGVAQSPRYKIIEKRQSVAFWCNPISGHATLYWYQQILGQGPKLLIQFQNNGVVDDSQLPKDRFSAERLKGVDSTLKIQPAKLEDSAVYLCASSPGLAGGSAPGETQYFGPGTRLLVL.

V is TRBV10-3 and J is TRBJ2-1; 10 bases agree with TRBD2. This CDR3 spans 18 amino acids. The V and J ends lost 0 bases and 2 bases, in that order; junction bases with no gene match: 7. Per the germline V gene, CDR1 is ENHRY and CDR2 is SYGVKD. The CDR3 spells CAISESYITSGTYNEQFF. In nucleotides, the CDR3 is TGTGCCATCAGTGAGTCGTATATAACTAGCGGGACCTACAATGAGCAGTTCTTC.

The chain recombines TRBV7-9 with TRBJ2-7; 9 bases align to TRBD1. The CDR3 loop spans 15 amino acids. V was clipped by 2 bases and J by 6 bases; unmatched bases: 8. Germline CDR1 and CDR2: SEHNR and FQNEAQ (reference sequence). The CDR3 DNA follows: TGTGCCAGCAGCTTAATCGAACAGGGGGCAGTCGAGCAGTACTTC. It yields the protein CASSLIEQGAVEQYF.

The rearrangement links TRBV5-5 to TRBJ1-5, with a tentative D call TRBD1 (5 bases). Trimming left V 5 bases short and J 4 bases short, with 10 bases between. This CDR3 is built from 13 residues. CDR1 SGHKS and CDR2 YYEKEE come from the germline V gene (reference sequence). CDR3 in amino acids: CASRRAGNQPQHF. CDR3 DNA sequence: TGTGCCAGCAGAAGAGCAGGGAATCAGCCCCAGCATTTT.

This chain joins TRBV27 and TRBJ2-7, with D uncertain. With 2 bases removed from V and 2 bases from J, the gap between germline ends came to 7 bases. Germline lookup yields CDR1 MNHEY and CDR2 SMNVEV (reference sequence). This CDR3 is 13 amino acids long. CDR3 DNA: TGTGCCAGCAGTTTACCCCCCCCCTACGAGCAGTACTTC. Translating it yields CASSLPPPYEQYF.

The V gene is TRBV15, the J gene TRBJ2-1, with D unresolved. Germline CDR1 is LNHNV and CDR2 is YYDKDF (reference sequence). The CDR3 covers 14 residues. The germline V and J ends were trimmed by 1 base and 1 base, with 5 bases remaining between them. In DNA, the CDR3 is TGTGCCACCAGCAGAGGGGCTTCCTACAATGAGCAGTTCTTC. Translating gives CATSRGASYNEQFF.

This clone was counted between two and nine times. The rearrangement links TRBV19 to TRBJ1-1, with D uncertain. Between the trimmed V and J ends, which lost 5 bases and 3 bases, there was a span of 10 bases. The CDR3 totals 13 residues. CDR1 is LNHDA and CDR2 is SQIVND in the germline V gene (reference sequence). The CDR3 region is CASSLEAYTEAFF. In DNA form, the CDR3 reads TGTGCCAGTAGTCTCGAAGCGTACACTGAAGCTTTCTTT.

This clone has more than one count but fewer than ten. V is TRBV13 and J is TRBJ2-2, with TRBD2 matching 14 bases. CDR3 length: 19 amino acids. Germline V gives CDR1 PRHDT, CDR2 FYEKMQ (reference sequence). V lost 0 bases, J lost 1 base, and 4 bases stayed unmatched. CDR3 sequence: CASSLGGTSGSRNTGELFF. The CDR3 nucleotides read TGTGCCAGCAGCTTAGGTGGGACTAGCGGGAGCCGGAACACCGGGGAGCTGTTTTTT. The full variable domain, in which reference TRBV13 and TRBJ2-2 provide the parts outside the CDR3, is AAGVIQSPRHLIKEKRETATLKCYPIPRHDTVYWYQQGPGQDPQFLISFYEKMQSDKGSIPDRFSAQQFSDYHSELNMSSLELGDSALYFCASSLGGTSGSRNTGELFFGEGSRLTVL.

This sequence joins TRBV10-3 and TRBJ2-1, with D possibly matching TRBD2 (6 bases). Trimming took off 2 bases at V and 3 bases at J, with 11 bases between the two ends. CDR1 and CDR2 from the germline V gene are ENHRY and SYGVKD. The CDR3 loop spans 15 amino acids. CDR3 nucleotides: TGTGCCATCAGTGAGGGGCGGGAAAGCTACAATGAGCAGTTCTTC. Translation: CAISEGRESYNEQFF.

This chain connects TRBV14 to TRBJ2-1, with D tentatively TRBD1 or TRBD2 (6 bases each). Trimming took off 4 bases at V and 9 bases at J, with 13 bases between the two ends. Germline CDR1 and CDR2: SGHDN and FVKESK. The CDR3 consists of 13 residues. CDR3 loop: CASSPWGAVEQFF. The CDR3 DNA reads TGTGCCAGCAGCCCCTGGGGGGCCGTTGAGCAGTTCTTC.

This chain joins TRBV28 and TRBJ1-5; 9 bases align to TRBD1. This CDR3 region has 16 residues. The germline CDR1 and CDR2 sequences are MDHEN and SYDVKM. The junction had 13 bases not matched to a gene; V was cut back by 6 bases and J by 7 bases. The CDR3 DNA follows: TGTGCCAGCAGACTTCCGGGACAGGGCGGTTGGCAGCCCCAGCATTTT. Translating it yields CASRLPGQGGWQPQHF.

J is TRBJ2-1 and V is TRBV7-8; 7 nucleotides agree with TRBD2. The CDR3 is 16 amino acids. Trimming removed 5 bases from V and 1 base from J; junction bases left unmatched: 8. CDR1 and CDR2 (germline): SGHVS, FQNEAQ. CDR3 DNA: TGTGCCAGCAGCCCACACACGGGAGGTTCCTACAATGAGCAGTTCTTC. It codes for CASSPHTGGSYNEQFF. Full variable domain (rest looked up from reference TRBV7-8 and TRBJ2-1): GAGVSQSPRYKVAKRGQDVALRCDPISGHVSLFWYQQALGQGPEFLTYFQNEAQLDKSGLPSDRFFAERPEGSVSTLKIQRTQQEDSAVYLCASSPHTGGSYNEQFFGPGTRLTVL.

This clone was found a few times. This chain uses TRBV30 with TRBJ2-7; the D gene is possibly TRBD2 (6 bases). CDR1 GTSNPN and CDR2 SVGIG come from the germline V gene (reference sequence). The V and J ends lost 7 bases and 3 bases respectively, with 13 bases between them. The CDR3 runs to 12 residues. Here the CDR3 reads CAYRDWGYEQYF. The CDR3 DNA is TGTGCCTACCGGGACTGGGGCTACGAGCAGTACTTC.

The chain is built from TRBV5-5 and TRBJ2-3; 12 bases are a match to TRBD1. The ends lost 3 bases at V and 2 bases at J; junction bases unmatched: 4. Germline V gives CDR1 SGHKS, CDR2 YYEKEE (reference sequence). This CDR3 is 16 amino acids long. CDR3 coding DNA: TGTGCCAGCAGCTCCGGGACAGGGGGCCCCACAGATACGCAGTATTTT. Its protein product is CASSSGTGGPTDTQYF.